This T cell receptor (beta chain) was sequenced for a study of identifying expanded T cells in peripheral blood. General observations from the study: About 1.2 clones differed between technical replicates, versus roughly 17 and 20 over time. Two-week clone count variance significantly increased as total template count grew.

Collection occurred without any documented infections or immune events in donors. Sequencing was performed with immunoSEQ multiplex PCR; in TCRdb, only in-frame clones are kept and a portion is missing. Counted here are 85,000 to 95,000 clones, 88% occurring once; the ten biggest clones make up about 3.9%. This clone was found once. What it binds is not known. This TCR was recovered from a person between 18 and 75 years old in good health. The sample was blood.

CDR3 DNA: TGTGCCAGCAGTGAACCGACACAGGGGTTCTCCGAGCAGTACTTC. Residues: CASSEPTQGFSEQYF. The rearrangement uses TRBV6-1 and TRBJ2-5; 7 nucleotides match TRBD1. The DNA end lines up better with TRBJ2-7; the J call may be wrong. The CDR3 length is 15 residues. Germline CDR1 MNHNS, CDR2 SASEGT.